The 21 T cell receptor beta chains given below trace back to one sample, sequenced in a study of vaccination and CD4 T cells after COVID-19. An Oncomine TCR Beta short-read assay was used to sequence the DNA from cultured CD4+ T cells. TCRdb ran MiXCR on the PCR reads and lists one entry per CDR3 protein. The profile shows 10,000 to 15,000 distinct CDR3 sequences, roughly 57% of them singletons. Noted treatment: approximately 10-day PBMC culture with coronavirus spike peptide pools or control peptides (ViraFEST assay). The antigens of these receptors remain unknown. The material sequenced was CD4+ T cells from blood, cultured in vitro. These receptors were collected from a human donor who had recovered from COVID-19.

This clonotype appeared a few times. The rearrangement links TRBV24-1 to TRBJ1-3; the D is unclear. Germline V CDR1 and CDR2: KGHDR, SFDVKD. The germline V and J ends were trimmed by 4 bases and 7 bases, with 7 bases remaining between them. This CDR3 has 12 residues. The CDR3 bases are TGTGCCACCAGTGACACGGGGAACACCATATATTTT. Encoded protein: CATSDTGNTIYF.

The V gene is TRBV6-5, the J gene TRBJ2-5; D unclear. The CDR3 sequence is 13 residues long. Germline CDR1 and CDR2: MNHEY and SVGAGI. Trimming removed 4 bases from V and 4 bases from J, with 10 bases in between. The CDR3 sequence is CASSFKLPETQYF. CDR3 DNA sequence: TGTGCCAGCAGTTTCAAGCTCCCAGAGACCCAGTACTTC.

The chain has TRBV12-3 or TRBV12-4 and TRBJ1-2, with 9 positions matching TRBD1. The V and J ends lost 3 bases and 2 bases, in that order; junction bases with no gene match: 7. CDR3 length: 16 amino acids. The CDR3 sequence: CASSFPHRGLNYGYTF. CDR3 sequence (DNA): TGTGCCAGCAGTTTTCCCCACAGGGGGCTGAACTATGGCTACACCTTC.

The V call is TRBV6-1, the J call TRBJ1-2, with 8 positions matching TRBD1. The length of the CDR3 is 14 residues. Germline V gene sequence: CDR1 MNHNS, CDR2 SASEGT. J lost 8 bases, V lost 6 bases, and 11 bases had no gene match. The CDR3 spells CASRDRAGAQGYTF. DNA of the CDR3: TGTGCCAGCAGGGACAGGGCGGGTGCGCAAGGCTACACCTTC.

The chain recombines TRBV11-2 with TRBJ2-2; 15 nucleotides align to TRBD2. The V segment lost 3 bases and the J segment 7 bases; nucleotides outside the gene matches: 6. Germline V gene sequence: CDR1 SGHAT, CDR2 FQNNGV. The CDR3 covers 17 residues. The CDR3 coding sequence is TGTGCCAGCAGCTTCGCAGGACTAGCGGGAGGGGTCGGGGAGCTGTTTTTT. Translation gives CASSFAGLAGGVGELFF.

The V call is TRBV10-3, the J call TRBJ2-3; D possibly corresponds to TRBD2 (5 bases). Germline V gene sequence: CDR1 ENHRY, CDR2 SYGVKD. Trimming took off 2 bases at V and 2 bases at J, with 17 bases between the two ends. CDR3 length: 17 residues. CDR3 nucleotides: TGTGCCATCAGTGAGCACCCGAGGAGGTACGACACAGATACGCAGTATTTT. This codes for CAISEHPRRYDTDTQYF.

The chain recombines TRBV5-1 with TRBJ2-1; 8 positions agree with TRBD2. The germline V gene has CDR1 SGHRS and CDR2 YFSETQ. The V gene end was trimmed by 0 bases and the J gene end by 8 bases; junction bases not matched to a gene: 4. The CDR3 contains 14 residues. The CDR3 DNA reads TGCGCCAGCAGCTTGGGTCGGGAGGGGGATGAGCAGTTCTTC. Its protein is CASSLGREGDEQFF.

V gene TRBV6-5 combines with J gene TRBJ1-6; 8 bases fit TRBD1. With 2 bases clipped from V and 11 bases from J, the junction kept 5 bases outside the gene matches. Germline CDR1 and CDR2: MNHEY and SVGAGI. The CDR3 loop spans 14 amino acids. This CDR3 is CASSYRQGSAPLHF. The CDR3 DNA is TGTGCCAGCAGTTACCGACAGGGGTCGGCACCCCTCCACTTT.

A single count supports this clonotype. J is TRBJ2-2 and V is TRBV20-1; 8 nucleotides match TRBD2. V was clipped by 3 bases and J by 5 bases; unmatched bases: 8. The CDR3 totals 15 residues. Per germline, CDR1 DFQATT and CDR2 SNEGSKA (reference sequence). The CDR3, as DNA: TGCAGTGCTAGTCCCAGCGGGAGTAATACCGGGGAGCTGTTTTTT. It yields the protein CSASPSGSNTGELFF.

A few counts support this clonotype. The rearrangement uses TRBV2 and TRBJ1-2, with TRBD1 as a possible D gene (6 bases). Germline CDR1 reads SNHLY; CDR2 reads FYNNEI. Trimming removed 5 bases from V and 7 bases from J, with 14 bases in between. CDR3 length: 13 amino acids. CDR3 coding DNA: TGTGCCAGCAGTTTTACAGGGATCTCTGGCTACACCTTC. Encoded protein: CASSFTGISGYTF.

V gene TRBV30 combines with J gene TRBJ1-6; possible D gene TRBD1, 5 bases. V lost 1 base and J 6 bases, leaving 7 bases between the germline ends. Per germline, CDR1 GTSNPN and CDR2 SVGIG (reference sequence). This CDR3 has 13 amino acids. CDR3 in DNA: TGTGCCTGGAGTGGAGGGGCTAATTCACCCCTCCACTTT. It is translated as CAWSGGANSPLHF.

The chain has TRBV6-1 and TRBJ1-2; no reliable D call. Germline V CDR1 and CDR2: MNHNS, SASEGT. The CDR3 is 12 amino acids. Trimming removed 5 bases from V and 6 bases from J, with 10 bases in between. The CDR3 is CASSLKGNGYTF. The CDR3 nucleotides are TGTGCCAGCAGTCTAAAGGGAAATGGCTACACCTTC.

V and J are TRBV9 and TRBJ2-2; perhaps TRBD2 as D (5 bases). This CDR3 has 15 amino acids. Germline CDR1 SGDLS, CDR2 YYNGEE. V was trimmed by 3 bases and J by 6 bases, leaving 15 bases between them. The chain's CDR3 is CASSGAVIGAGELFF. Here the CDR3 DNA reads TGTGCCAGCAGCGGAGCAGTTATCGGGGCCGGGGAGCTGTTTTTT. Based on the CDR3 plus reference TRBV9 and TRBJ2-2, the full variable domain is DSGVTQTPKHLITATGQRVTLRCSPRSGDLSVYWYQQSLDQGLQFLIQYYNGEERAKGNILERFSAQQFPDLHSELNLSSLELGDSALYFCASSGAVIGAGELFFGEGSRLTVL.

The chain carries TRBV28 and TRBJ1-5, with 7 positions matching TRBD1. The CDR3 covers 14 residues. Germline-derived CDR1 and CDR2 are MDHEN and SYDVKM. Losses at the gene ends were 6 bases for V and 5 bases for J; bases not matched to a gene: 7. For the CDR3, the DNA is TGTGCCAGCAGGCCGGGACAGTGGGATCAGCCCCAGCATTTT. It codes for CASRPGQWDQPQHF.

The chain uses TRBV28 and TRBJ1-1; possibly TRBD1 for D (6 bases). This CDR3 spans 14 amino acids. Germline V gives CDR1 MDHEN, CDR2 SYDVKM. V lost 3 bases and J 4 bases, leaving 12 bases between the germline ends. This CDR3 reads CASSFSGVTTEAFF. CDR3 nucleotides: TGTGCCAGCAGTTTTTCAGGGGTTACCACTGAAGCTTTCTTT.

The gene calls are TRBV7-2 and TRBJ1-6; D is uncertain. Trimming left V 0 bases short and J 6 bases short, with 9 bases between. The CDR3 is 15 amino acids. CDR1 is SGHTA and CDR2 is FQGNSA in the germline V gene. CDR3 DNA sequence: TGTGCCAGCAGCTTAGCAGGGCCTCCTAATTCACCCCTCCACTTT. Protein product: CASSLAGPPNSPLHF.

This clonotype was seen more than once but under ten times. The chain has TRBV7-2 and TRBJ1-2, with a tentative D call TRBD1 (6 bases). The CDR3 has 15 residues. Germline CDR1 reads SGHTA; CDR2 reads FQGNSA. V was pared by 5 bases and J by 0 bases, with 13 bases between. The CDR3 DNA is TGTGCCAGCAGCGCGCAACAGGGAACTAACTATGGCTACACCTTC. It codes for CASSAQQGTNYGYTF.

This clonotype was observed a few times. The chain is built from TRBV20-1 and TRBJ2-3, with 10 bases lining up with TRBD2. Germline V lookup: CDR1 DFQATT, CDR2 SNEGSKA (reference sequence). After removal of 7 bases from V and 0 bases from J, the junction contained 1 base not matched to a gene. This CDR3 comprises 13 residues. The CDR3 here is CSVAGGSTDTQYF. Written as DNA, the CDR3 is TGCAGTGTAGCGGGGGGCAGCACAGATACGCAGTATTTT.

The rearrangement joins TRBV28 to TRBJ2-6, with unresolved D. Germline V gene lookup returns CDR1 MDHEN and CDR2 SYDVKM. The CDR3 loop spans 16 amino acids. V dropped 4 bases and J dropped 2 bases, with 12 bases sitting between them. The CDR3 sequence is CASSSPGRTGANVLTF. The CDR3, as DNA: TGTGCCAGCAGTTCACCAGGTAGGACTGGGGCCAACGTCCTGACTTTC.

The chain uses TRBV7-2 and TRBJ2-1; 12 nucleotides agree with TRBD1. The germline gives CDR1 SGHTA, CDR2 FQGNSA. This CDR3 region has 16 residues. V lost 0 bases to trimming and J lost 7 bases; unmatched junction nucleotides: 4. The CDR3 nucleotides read TGTGCCAGCAGCTTAGCCGGGACAGGGGGCGGGAATGAGCAGTTCTTC. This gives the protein CASSLAGTGGGNEQFF.

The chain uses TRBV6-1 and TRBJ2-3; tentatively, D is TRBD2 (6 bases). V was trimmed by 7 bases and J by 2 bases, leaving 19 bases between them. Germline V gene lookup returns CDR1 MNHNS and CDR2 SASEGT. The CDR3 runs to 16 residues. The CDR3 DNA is TGTGCCAGCACCCACGGGCGGGGCCCCTCCACAGATACGCAGTATTTT. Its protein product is CASTHGRGPSTDTQYF.